A single sample gave rise to the 28 T cell receptor beta chains below, sequenced in a study of STAT5B mutations in CD4+ large granular lymphocyte leukemia. Data came from immunoSEQ multiplex PCR; TCRdb stores just in-frame clones and leaves some out. Among 31,000 or so clones listed, approximately 74% were seen once. The sequencing input was CD4+ T cells from blood buffy coats. Every receptor here comes from a human donor in good health.

The V and J genes are TRBV6-1 and TRBJ1-5, with TRBD1 matching 7 bases. Trimming at V came to 3 bases and at J to 7 bases, leaving 9 bases not matched to a gene. The germline V gene encodes CDR1 MNHNS and CDR2 SASEGT. This CDR3 comprises 15 residues. The DNA for the CDR3 is TGTGCCAGCAGTGAGAAGGGGGCCTTCGGACAGCCCCAGCATTTT. It is translated as CASSEKGAFGQPQHF.

This chain links TRBV7-2 with TRBJ1-1; a possible D gene is TRBD1 (6 bases). The germline gives CDR1 SGHTA, CDR2 FQGNSA. The CDR3 loop spans 15 amino acids. Trimming pared 4 bases from V and 8 bases from J, leaving 20 bases between. In DNA form, the CDR3 reads TGTGCCAGCAGCTCGAGGTCAGGGGAGCCCACCGAAGCTTTCTTT. Residues: CASSSRSGEPTEAFF.

V gene TRBV11-2 combines with J gene TRBJ1-1; 12 bases are a match to TRBD1. The CDR3 contains 18 residues. CDR1 is SGHAT, CDR2 FQNNGV, per germline. V lost 3 bases and J lost 7; bases outside the gene matches: 15. CDR3 bases: TGTGCCAGCAGCTTCTCCTCGGCCGGGACAGGGGGCAATAGTGAAGCTTTCTTT. This translates into CASSFSSAGTGGNSEAFF.

The rearrangement links TRBV7-2 to TRBJ1-6; D may be TRBD1 (6 bases). Germline CDR1 is SGHTA and CDR2 is FQGNSA. Deletions cut 5 bases from V and 9 bases from J, with 20 bases between. The CDR3 spans 16 residues. The CDR3 nucleotides read TGTGCCAGCAGCCAAGATCCCCAGGGGAGTCTTTCACCCCTCCACTTT. It specifies CASSQDPQGSLSPLHF.

The chain combines TRBV12-5 with TRBJ2-1; TRBD2 might be the D (7 bases). The V and J ends lost 0 bases and 8 bases respectively, with 14 bases between them. The CDR3 extends over 15 amino acids. Germline values: CDR1 LGHNT, CDR2 FRNRAP. The CDR3 sequence is CASGLVLTGGDEQFF. The CDR3 DNA follows: TGTGCTAGTGGTTTGGTACTCACGGGGGGCGATGAGCAGTTCTTC.

The rearrangement uses TRBV30 and TRBJ2-7; D remains ambiguous. The germline V gene has CDR1 GTSNPN and CDR2 SVGIG (reference sequence). Trimming shortened V by 2 bases and J by 5 bases, and 7 bases separated the two germline ends. The CDR3 covers 11 residues. The CDR3 DNA follows: TGTGCCTGGAGTTTAATAAACGAGCAGTACTTC. Translating it yields CAWSLINEQYF.

J is TRBJ2-2 and V is TRBV6-5; D is uncertain. From germline, CDR1 is MNHEY and CDR2 SVGAGI. Trimming took 2 bases from V and 5 from J, leaving 12 bases between them. This CDR3 is 15 amino acids long. The chain's CDR3 is CASSYPPAGTGELFF. In DNA, the CDR3 is TGTGCCAGCAGTTACCCCCCGGCCGGAACCGGGGAGCTGTTTTTT.

The gene calls are TRBV6-6 and TRBJ2-3, with 7 bases identical to TRBD2. After removal of 6 bases from V and 3 bases from J, the junction contained 12 bases not matched to a gene. Germline CDR1 and CDR2: MNHNY and SVGAGI (reference sequence). CDR3 size: 16 residues. Here the CDR3 DNA reads TGTGCCAGCAGACGATTCGGGACTACCCTAACAGATACGCAGTATTTT. This encodes CASRRFGTTLTDTQYF.

This rearrangement joins TRBV19 to TRBJ1-5; D is possibly TRBD1 (6 bases). V lost 4 bases to trimming and J lost 2 bases, with 15 bases between them. This CDR3 has 16 amino acids. CDR1 is LNHDA and CDR2 is SQIVND in the germline V gene (reference sequence). The CDR3 here is CASSTHGGRGNQPQHF. For the CDR3, the DNA is TGTGCCAGTAGTACCCACGGGGGCAGGGGCAATCAGCCCCAGCATTTT.

This chain's CDR3 is CASSLVSGHENTEAFF. The CDR3 DNA sequence: TGTGCCAGCAGCTTAGTTTCGGGACATGAGAACACTGAAGCTTTCTTT. The rearrangement uses TRBV7-2 and TRBJ1-1; tentative D call: TRBD1 (6 bases). The ends were cut back, 1 base at V and 1 base at J, with 13 bases in the middle. The CDR3 extends over 16 amino acids. The germline V gene has CDR1 SGHTA and CDR2 FQGNSA.

V and J are TRBV6-6 and TRBJ1-4; 7 positions agree with TRBD1. Per the germline V gene, CDR1 is MNHNY and CDR2 is SVGAGI (reference sequence). V shed 3 bases and J 7 bases; nucleotides not matched to a gene: 8. The CDR3 sequence is 15 residues long. The CDR3, as DNA: TGTGCCAGCAGTTATTCTACAGGGGAAGGTGAAAAACTGTTTTTT. Amino acids: CASSYSTGEGEKLFF.

The chain is built from TRBV2 and TRBJ1-3, with D possibly matching TRBD1 (5 bases). The CDR3 contains 17 residues. Germline V CDR1 and CDR2: SNHLY, FYNNEI. Trimming removed 6 bases from V and 0 bases from J, with 18 bases in between. The CDR3 region has the DNA TGTGCCAGCAGGACGTGGGGCAGGGAAAGCTCTGGAAACACCATATATTTT. Translating gives CASRTWGRESSGNTIYF. Combining the CDR3 with reference TRBV2 and TRBJ1-3 gives the whole variable domain EPEVTQTPSHQVTQMGQEVILRCVPISNHLYFYWYRQILGQKVEFLVSFYNNEISEKSEIFDDQFSVERPDGSNFTLKIRSTKLEDSAMYFCASRTWGRESSGNTIYFGEGSWLTVV.

V and J are TRBV4-1 and TRBJ2-5, with TRBD1 as a possible D gene (6 bases). CDR3 length: 14 amino acids. V lost 2 bases and J 1 base, leaving 8 bases between the germline ends. Looked up from germline, CDR1 is MGHRA and CDR2 is YSYEKL. In DNA form, the CDR3 reads TGCGCCAGCAGCCAACAGGGGTTCCAAGAGACCCAGTACTTC. This encodes CASSQQGFQETQYF.

The table lists this clone with a few counts. The chain combines TRBV28 with TRBJ2-7; D might be TRBD2 (6 bases). V was clipped by 7 bases and J by 4 bases, with 14 bases between them. CDR1 and CDR2 (germline): MDHEN, SYDVKM. There are 13 residues in the CDR3. The CDR3 region is CASTAGQGYEQYF. In DNA form, the CDR3 reads TGTGCCAGCACCGCGGGGCAGGGTTACGAGCAGTACTTC.

This clone was seen a handful of times. The chain couples TRBV16 to TRBJ2-5; no firm D call. From germline, CDR1 is KGHSY and CDR2 FQNENV. V was cut by 2 bases and J by 1 base, with 8 bases left in between. The CDR3 extends over 14 amino acids. Here the CDR3 DNA reads TGTGCCAGCAGCCAAGGCGCAGGCCAAGAGACCCAGTACTTC. It codes for CASSQGAGQETQYF.

In nucleotides, the CDR3 is TGTGCCAGCAGCCGAGCCGGGACTACCTTTTACGAGCAGTACTTC. Translating gives CASSRAGTTFYEQYF. The chain combines TRBV11-1 with TRBJ2-7, with 7 bases fitting TRBD2. The CDR3 runs to 15 residues. Trimming removed 5 bases from V and 4 bases from J; junction bases left unmatched: 11. Germline CDR1 is SGHAT and CDR2 is FQDESV (reference sequence).

The rearrangement uses TRBV7-2 and TRBJ1-4; D remains unclear. With 3 bases removed from V and 4 bases from J, the gap between germline ends came to 9 bases. From germline, CDR1 is SGHTA and CDR2 FQGNSA. The CDR3 is 14 amino acids. The CDR3 DNA follows: TGTGCCAGCAGCTTCCTGGGTAATAATGAAAAACTGTTTTTT. Amino acids: CASSFLGNNEKLFF.

The rearrangement uses TRBV27 and TRBJ1-4; D possibly corresponds to TRBD1 (5 bases). The CDR3 is made up of 15 amino acids. The germline V gene encodes CDR1 MNHEY and CDR2 SMNVEV (reference sequence). V was shortened by 6 bases and J by 7 bases, with 18 bases between the two germline ends. The CDR3 DNA reads as TGTGCCAGCAGCTACTCGGGGGTAGTAATTGAAAAACTGTTTTTT. As protein: CASSYSGVVIEKLFF.

The chain has TRBV4-2 and TRBJ2-1, with 7 bases fitting TRBD2. The germline V gene encodes CDR1 LGHNA and CDR2 YNFKEQ. The CDR3 consists of 17 residues. V dropped 0 bases and J dropped 4; count of bases not matched to a gene: 9. The CDR3 is CASSQDPLAEMYNEQFF. The CDR3 region has the DNA TGTGCCAGCAGCCAAGATCCCCTAGCGGAAATGTACAATGAGCAGTTCTTC.

This clone was observed a few times. In DNA, the CDR3 is TGTGCCAGCTCACCCGAGACAGGGACCAACTATGGCTACACCTTC. It is translated as CASSPETGTNYGYTF. V is TRBV18 and J is TRBJ1-2; 7 nucleotides agree with TRBD1. CDR1 and CDR2 (germline): KGHSH, LQKENI. V shed 3 bases and J 2 bases; nucleotides not matched to a gene: 6. This CDR3 has 15 residues.

The V call is TRBV29-1, the J call TRBJ1-1, with D possibly matching TRBD1 (6 bases). The CDR3 is 13 residues long. Trimming removed 3 bases at V and 5 bases at J, with 13 bases between. CDR1 and CDR2 (germline): SQVTM, ANQGSEA. CDR3 sequence: CSVEVRGLTEAFF. The CDR3 region has the DNA TGCAGCGTTGAGGTCAGGGGTCTTACTGAAGCTTTCTTT.

The rearrangement links TRBV27 to TRBJ2-2; no definite D call. CDR1 and CDR2 (germline): MNHEY, SMNVEV (reference sequence). The CDR3 contains 14 residues. Trimming took off 3 bases at V and 2 bases at J, with 7 bases between the two ends. The CDR3 bases are TGTGCCAGCAGTTTTGGACCTAACACCGGGGAGCTGTTTTTT. Translating gives CASSFGPNTGELFF.

The chain uses TRBV11-3 and TRBJ1-1; D is unclear. Trimming took off 1 base at V and 0 bases at J, with 3 bases between the two ends. The CDR3 has 13 amino acids. The germline gives CDR1 SGHNT, CDR2 YENEEA. The CDR3 DNA sequence: TGTGCCAGCAGCTTAGTTGTGAACACTGAAGCTTTCTTT. This sequence encodes CASSLVVNTEAFF.

The chain joins TRBV11-2 to TRBJ2-7; D possibly corresponds to TRBD1 (5 bases). The V end lost 3 bases, the J end lost 9 bases, and 12 bases lay between the germline ends. This CDR3 is 12 amino acids long. Germline assignment: CDR1 SGHAT and CDR2 FQNNGV. The CDR3 nucleotides read TGTGCCAGCAGCTTTAGAGACAGACTGCAGTACTTC. This gives the protein CASSFRDRLQYF.

This clone was found a few times. The chain carries TRBV19 and TRBJ1-2, with TRBD1 as a possible D gene (6 bases). Trimming took off 1 base at V and 2 bases at J, with 11 bases between the two ends. The length of the CDR3 is 15 residues. CDR1 LNHDA and CDR2 SQIVND come from the germline V gene (reference sequence). CDR3 sequence reads: CASSIVVGTNYGYTF. Here the CDR3 DNA reads TGTGCCAGTAGTATAGTTGTGGGGACAAACTATGGCTACACCTTC.

CDR3 sequence (DNA): TGTGCCAGACGGGACAGGTTTACCGGGGAGCTGTTTTTT. Protein product: CARRDRFTGELFF. The chain uses TRBV6-1 and TRBJ2-2; 8 bases line up with TRBD1. The junction had 5 bases not matched to a gene; V was cut back by 9 bases and J by 5 bases. The CDR3 is 13 amino acids. The V gene's germline CDR1 is MNHNS and CDR2 SASEGT.

The chain joins TRBV11-2 to TRBJ1-2; D not certain. The CDR3 is 14 amino acids. Germline lookup yields CDR1 SGHAT and CDR2 FQNNGV. The V and J ends lost 5 bases and 2 bases respectively, with 12 bases between them. The CDR3 here is CASSEDAWNYGYTF. The DNA of the CDR3 is TGTGCCAGCAGCGAGGACGCGTGGAACTATGGCTACACCTTC.

This clone was detected once. The V and J genes are TRBV4-1 and TRBJ2-2, with 9 bases aligning to TRBD1. The trim removed 6 bases at V and 2 bases at J, leaving 4 bases unmatched. Germline V gives CDR1 MGHRA, CDR2 YSYEKL. The CDR3 is 15 residues long. This CDR3 is CASRGTGRNTGELFF. CDR3 nucleotide sequence: TGCGCCAGCAGGGGGACAGGGCGAAACACCGGGGAGCTGTTTTTT.